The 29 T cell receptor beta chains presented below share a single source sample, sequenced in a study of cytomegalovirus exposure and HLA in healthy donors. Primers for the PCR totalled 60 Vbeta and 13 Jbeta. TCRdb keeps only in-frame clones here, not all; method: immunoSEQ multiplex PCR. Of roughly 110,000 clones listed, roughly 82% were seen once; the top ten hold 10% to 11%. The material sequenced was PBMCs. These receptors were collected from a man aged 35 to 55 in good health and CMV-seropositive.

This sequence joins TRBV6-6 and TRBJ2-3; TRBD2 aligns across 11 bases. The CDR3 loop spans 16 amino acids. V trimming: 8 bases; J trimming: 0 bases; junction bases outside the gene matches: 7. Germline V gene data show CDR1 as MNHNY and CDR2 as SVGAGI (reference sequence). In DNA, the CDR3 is TGTGCCAGCCGGGCTAGCGGGGGGACTAGCACAGATACGCAGTATTTT. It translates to CASRASGGTSTDTQYF.

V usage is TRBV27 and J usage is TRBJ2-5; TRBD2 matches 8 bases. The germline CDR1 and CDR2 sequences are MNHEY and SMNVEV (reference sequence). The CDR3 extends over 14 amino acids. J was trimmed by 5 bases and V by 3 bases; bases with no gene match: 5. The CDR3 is CASSFRGGRETQYF. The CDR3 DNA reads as TGTGCCAGCAGTTTTCGGGGGGGACGGGAGACCCAGTACTTC.

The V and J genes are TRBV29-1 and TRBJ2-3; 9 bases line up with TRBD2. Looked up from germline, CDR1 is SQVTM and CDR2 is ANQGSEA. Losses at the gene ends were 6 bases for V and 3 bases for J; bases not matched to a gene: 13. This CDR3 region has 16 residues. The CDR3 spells CSVASWAGGLTDTQYF. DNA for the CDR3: TGCAGCGTAGCCTCTTGGGCGGGGGGGTTGACAGATACGCAGTATTTT.

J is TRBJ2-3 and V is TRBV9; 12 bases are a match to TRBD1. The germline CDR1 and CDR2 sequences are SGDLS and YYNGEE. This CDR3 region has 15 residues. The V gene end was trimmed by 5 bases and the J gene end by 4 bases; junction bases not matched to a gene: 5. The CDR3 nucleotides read TGTGCCAGCAGAGGGGACAGGGGGCTATCAGATACGCAGTATTTT. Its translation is CASRGDRGLSDTQYF.

The CDR3 region has the DNA TGTGCCAGCTCACCACCCGGTTTCACCTCCGACTATGGCTACACCTTC. Protein sequence: CASSPPGFTSDYGYTF. The rearrangement links TRBV18 to TRBJ1-2; no firm D call. This CDR3 is 16 amino acids long. Germline lookup yields CDR1 KGHSH and CDR2 LQKENI. With 0 bases removed from V and 3 bases from J, the gap between germline ends came to 14 bases.

CDR3 in DNA: TGCGCCAGCAGCCATTATTCCGGGTCCAAGCCTTGGTACTTC. It translates to CASSHYSGSKPWYF. J is TRBJ2-7 and V is TRBV4-1, with D uncertain. Trimming removed 3 bases from V and 12 bases from J, with 21 bases in between. Germline CDR1 reads MGHRA; CDR2 reads YSYEKL. This CDR3 is 14 amino acids long.

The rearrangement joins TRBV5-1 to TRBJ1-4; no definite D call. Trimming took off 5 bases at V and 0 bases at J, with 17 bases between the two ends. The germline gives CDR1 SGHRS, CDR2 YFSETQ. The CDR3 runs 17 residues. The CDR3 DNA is TGCGCCAGCAGAAGCGTGGAACGAGGCGCAACTAATGAAAAACTGTTTTTT. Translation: CASRSVERGATNEKLFF.

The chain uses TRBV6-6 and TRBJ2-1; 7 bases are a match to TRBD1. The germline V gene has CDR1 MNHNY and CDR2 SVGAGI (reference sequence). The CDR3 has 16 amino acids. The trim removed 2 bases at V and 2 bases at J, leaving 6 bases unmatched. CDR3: CASSYKRGLAYNEQFF. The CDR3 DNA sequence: TGTGCCAGCAGTTACAAGAGGGGGCTAGCCTACAATGAGCAGTTCTTC.

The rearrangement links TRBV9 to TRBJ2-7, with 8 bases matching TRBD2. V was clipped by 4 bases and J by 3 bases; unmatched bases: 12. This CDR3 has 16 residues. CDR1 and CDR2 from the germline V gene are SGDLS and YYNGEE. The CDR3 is CASSSPKSGGDYEQYF. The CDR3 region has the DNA TGTGCCAGCAGCTCCCCTAAGTCCGGGGGGGACTACGAGCAGTACTTC.

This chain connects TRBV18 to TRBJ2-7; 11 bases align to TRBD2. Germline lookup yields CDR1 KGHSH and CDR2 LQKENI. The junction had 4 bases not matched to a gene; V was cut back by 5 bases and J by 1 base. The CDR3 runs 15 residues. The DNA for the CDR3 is TGTGCCAGCTCAACCAGGACTAGCGGGTCCTACGAGCAGTACTTC. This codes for CASSTRTSGSYEQYF.

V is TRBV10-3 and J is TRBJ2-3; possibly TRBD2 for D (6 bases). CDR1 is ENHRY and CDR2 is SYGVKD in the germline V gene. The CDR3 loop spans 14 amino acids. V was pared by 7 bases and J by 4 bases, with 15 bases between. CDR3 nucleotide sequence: TGTGCCATCAAGGCGGGATATGGCCCAGATACGCAGTATTTT. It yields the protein CAIKAGYGPDTQYF.

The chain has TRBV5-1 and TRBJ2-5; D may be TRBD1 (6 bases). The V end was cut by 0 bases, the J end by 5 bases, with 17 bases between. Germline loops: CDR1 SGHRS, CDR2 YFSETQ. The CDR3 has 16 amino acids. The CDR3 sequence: CASSLVQGTTGETQYF. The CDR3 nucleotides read TGCGCCAGCAGCTTGGTTCAGGGGACAACCGGGGAGACCCAGTACTTC.

The CDR3 DNA follows: TGTGCCAGCAAAGAGAACAATGAGCAGTTCTTC. It specifies CASKENNEQFF. V and J are TRBV6-5 and TRBJ2-1; unclear D gene. The CDR3 sequence is 11 residues long. With 7 bases removed from V and 5 bases from J, the gap between germline ends came to 6 bases. CDR1 is MNHEY and CDR2 is SVGAGI in the germline V gene.

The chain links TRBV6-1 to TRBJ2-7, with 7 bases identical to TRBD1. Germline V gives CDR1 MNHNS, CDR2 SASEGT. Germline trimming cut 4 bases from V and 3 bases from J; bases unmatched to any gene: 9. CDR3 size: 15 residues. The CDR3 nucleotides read TGTGCCAGCAGTGCCCCCGGGACAGACCTCTACGAGCAGTACTTC. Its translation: CASSAPGTDLYEQYF.

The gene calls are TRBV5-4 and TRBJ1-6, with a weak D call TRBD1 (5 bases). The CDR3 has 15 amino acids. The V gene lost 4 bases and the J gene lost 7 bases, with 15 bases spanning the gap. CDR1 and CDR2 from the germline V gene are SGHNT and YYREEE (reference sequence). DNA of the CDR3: TGTGCCAGCAGCCGCCCCGGGGAGGGGAATTCACCCCTCCACTTT. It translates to CASSRPGEGNSPLHF.

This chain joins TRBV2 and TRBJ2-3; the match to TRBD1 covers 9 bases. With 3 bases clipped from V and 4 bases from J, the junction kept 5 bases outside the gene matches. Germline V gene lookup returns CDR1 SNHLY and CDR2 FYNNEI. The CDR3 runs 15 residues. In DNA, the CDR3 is TGTGCCAGCAGTGAGGGACAGGGACTTGCAGATACGCAGTATTTT. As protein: CASSEGQGLADTQYF.

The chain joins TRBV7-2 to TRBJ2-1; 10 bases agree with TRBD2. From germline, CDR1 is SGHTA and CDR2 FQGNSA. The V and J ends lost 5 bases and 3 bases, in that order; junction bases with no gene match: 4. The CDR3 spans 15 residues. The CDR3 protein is CASSQQRGGYNEQFF. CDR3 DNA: TGTGCCAGCAGCCAACAGCGGGGGGGCTACAATGAGCAGTTCTTC.

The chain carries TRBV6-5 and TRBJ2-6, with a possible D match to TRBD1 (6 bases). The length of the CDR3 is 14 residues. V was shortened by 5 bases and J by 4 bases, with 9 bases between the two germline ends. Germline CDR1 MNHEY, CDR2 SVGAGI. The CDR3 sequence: CASSPGTGANVLTF. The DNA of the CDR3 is TGTGCCAGCAGTCCCGGGACAGGGGCCAACGTCCTGACTTTC.

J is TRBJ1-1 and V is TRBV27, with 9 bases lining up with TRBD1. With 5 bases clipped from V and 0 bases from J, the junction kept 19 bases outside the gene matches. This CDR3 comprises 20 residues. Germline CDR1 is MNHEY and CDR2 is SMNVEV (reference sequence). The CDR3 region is CASSTQSIRDRAFMNTEAFF. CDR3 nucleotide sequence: TGTGCCAGCAGTACACAATCAATTCGGGACAGGGCCTTCATGAACACTGAAGCTTTCTTT.

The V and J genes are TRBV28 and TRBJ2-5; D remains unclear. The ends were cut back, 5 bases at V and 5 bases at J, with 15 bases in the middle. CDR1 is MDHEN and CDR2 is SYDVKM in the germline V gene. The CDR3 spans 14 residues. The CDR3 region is CASSDTGYPETQYF. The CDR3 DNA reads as TGTGCCAGCAGTGATACCGGGTATCCGGAGACCCAGTACTTC.

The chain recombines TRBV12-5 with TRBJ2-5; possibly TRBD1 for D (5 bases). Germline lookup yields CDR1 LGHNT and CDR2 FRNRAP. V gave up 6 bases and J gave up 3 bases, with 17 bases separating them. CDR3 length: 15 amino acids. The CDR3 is CASGPQGAEKETQYF. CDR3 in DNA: TGTGCTAGTGGCCCCCAAGGGGCAGAAAAAGAGACCCAGTACTTC.

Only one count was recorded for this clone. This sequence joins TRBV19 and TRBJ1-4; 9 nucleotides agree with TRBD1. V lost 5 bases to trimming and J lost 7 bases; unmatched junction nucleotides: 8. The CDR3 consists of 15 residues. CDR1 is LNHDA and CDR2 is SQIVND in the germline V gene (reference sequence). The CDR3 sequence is CASSSPGQGGEKLFF. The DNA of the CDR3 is TGTGCCAGTAGTTCTCCGGGACAGGGCGGTGAAAAACTGTTTTTT.

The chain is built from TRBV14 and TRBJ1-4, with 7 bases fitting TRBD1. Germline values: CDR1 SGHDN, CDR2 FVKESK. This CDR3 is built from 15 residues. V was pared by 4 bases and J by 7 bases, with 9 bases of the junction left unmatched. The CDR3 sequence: CASSPQTGIGEKLFF. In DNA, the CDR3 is TGTGCCAGCAGCCCCCAGACAGGGATCGGTGAAAAACTGTTTTTT.

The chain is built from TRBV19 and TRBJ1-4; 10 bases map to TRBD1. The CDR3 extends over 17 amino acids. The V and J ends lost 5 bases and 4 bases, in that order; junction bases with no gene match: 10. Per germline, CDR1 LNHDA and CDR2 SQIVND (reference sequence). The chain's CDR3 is CASSGTGVIWGNEKLFF. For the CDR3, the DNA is TGTGCCAGTAGTGGGACAGGGGTAATTTGGGGTAATGAAAAACTGTTTTTT. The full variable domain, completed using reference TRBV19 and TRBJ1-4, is DGGITQSPKYLFRKEGQNVTLSCEQNLNHDAMYWYRQDPGQGLRLIYYSQIVNDFQKGDIAEGYSVSREKKESFPLTVTSAQKNPTAFYLCASSGTGVIWGNEKLFFGSGTQLSVL.

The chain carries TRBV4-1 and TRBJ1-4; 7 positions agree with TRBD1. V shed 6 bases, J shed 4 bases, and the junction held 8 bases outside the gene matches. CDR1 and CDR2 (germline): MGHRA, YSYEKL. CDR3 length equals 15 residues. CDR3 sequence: CASRLTGQRNEKLFF. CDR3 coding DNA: TGCGCCAGCAGGCTAACGGGACAGCGTAATGAAAAACTGTTTTTT.

CDR3 sequence (DNA): TGTGCCAGCACTCTGGACCTAGCAGGAAAACTGTTTTTT. This encodes CASTLDLAGKLFF. This chain connects TRBV6-1 to TRBJ1-4; D gene ambiguous. V dropped 7 bases and J dropped 10 bases, with 16 bases sitting between them. Per germline, CDR1 MNHNS and CDR2 SASEGT. The CDR3 runs 13 residues.

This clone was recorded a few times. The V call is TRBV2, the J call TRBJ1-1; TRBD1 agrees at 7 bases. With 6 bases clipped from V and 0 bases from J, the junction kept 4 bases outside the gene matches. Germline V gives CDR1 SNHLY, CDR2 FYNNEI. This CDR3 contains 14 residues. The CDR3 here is CASSRQGLNTEAFF. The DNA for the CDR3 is TGTGCCAGCAGCCGACAGGGACTGAACACTGAAGCTTTCTTT.

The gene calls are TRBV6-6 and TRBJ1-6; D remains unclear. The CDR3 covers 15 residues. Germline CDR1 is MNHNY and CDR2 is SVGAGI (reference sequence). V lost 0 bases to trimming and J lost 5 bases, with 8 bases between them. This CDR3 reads CASSYSGDHNSPLHF. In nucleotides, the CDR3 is TGTGCCAGCAGTTACTCGGGAGACCATAATTCACCCCTCCACTTT.

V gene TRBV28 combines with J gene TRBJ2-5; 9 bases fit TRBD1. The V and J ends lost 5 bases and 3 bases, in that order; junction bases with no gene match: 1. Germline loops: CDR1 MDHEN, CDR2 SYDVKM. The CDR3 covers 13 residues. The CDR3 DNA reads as TGTGCCAGCAGTCGACAGGGGGAAGAGACCCAGTACTTC. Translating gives CASSRQGEETQYF.